The 5 T cell receptor beta chains reported below all come from one sample, sequenced in a study of response to subunit inactivated influenza vaccine. MiXCR, applied by TCRdb to the RT-PCR reads, yields one record per CDR3 protein. The sample carries hundreds of thousands of distinct CDR3 sequences, roughly 20% recorded once. The sample was PBMCs from blood, taken roughly 5 days after vaccination. These receptors were obtained from a man aged 45-65 years who received an inactivated influenza vaccine.

This clonotype was observed a few times. The genes are TRBV29-1 and TRBJ1-2, with TRBD1 as a possible D gene (5 bases). Trimming left V 5 bases short and J 4 bases short, with 14 bases between. Germline CDR1 reads SQVTM; CDR2 reads ANQGSEA. The CDR3 is 13 amino acids. This CDR3 reads CSVFGGRGYGYTF. In DNA form, the CDR3 reads TGCAGCGTTTTCGGCGGAAGGGGCTATGGCTACACCTTC.

This chain joins TRBV20-1 and TRBJ2-3; the D gene could be TRBD1 or TRBD2 (5 bases each). The CDR3 contains 16 residues. Per germline, CDR1 DFQATT and CDR2 SNEGSKA (reference sequence). Trimming cost V 3 bases and J 2 bases, with 18 bases left between them. The CDR3 sequence is CSARVPGPGPTDTQYF. For the CDR3, the DNA is TGCAGTGCTAGGGTTCCGGGACCCGGACCCACAGATACGCAGTATTTT.

This clonotype showed up just a few times. The chain recombines TRBV15 with TRBJ2-7; 7 bases align to TRBD1. This CDR3 has 13 amino acids. V trimming: 2 bases; J trimming: 4 bases; junction bases outside the gene matches: 2. Germline CDR1 is LNHNV and CDR2 is YYDKDF (reference sequence). The CDR3 is CATSRIQGYEQYF. The CDR3 nucleotides read TGTGCCACCAGCAGAATACAGGGGTACGAGCAGTACTTC. Supplemented by reference TRBV15 and TRBJ2-7, the full variable domain reads DAMVIQNPRYQVTQFGKPVTLSCSQTLNHNVMYWYQQKSSQAPKLLFHYYDKDFNNEADTPDNFQSRRPNTSFCFLDIRSPGLGDTAMYLCATSRIQGYEQYFGPGTRLTVT.

This clonotype has more than one count but fewer than ten. The V and J genes are TRBV10-3 and TRBJ2-7; no reliable D call. Germline lookup yields CDR1 ENHRY and CDR2 SYGVKD. V gave up 3 bases and J gave up 7 bases, with 13 bases separating them. The CDR3 has 13 amino acids. The CDR3 sequence: CAISEMTLREQYF. CDR3 DNA: TGTGCCATCAGTGAAATGACCCTTCGGGAGCAGTACTTC.

This clonotype was recorded at least ten times. The chain couples TRBV9 to TRBJ1-1; 7 nucleotides line up with TRBD1. The V gene end was trimmed by 3 bases and the J gene end by 5 bases; junction bases not matched to a gene: 7. This CDR3 has 14 amino acids. Germline V gene data show CDR1 as SGDLS and CDR2 as YYNGEE. CDR3: CASSGIRGETEAFF. CDR3 coding DNA: TGTGCCAGCAGCGGAATCAGGGGGGAGACTGAAGCTTTCTTT.